One sample yielded the 11 T cell receptor beta chains listed below, sequenced in a study of T cell clones after liver transplantation. Libraries were prepared by immunoSEQ multiplex PCR; TCRdb keeps only in-frame clonotypes and omits some of them. The table includes 68,000 or so clones, almost 95% detected once. Material: CD4+ T cells from blood, obtained about 27 months after liver transplant. The source is a human patient who received a liver transplant. Some T cells may originate from the graft donor.

This chain connects TRBV30 to TRBJ2-3; unclear D gene. Trimming took 0 bases from V and 4 from J, leaving 14 bases between them. This CDR3 is 15 amino acids long. CDR1 is GTSNPN, CDR2 SVGIG, per germline (reference sequence). CDR3 amino acids: CAWSVRIVSPDTQYF. The DNA for the CDR3 is TGTGCCTGGAGTGTAAGGATAGTGAGCCCAGATACGCAGTATTTT.

The chain couples TRBV27 to TRBJ2-7; TRBD1 or TRBD2 may be the D gene (6 bases each). Trimming left V 5 bases short and J 0 bases short, with 17 bases between. The CDR3 loop spans 16 amino acids. CDR1 MNHEY and CDR2 SMNVEV come from the germline V gene (reference sequence). The CDR3 sequence: CASSISGGLSSYEQYF. CDR3 DNA: TGTGCCAGCAGTATCTCCGGGGGCTTGAGCTCCTACGAGCAGTACTTC.

This clone was seen more than once but under ten times. The chain recombines TRBV11-2 with TRBJ2-3; 11 bases line up with TRBD2. V gave up 5 bases and J gave up 5 bases; unmatched junction bases: 3. The V gene's germline CDR1 is SGHAT and CDR2 FQNNGV. This CDR3 region has 14 residues. CDR3 sequence reads: CASSILAGEDTQYF. For the CDR3, the DNA is TGTGCCAGCAGCATACTAGCGGGAGAAGATACGCAGTATTTT.

The rearrangement uses TRBV27 and TRBJ2-7, with D unclear. Trimming stripped 5 bases from V and 1 base from J, with 27 bases between. The CDR3 totals 19 residues. Germline V gene data show CDR1 as MNHEY and CDR2 as SMNVEV (reference sequence). The CDR3 here is CASSPNLGFWFARSYEQYF. The CDR3 nucleotides read TGTGCCAGCAGTCCCAACCTGGGGTTCTGGTTTGCGCGGTCCTACGAGCAGTACTTC.

The J gene is TRBJ1-5, the V gene TRBV19, with a weak D call TRBD1 (5 bases). Trimming cost V 3 bases and J 3 bases, with 9 bases left between them. Germline CDR1 reads LNHDA; CDR2 reads SQIVND (reference sequence). CDR3 length: 14 amino acids. The CDR3 DNA sequence: TGTGCCAGTAGTATCGGGGCAGACAATCAGCCCCAGCATTTT. As protein: CASSIGADNQPQHF.

The V and J genes are TRBV7-9 and TRBJ1-3; 12 nucleotides agree with TRBD1. Per the germline V gene, CDR1 is SEHNR and CDR2 is FQNEAQ (reference sequence). V was pared by 5 bases and J by 1 base, with 3 bases of the junction left unmatched. The CDR3 runs 16 residues. The CDR3 bases are TGTGCCAGCAGCCGGGACAGGGGGCTATCTGGAAACACCATATATTTT. Residues: CASSRDRGLSGNTIYF.

The gene calls are TRBV6-4 and TRBJ2-7, with 8 bases fitting TRBD2. CDR1 is MRHNA, CDR2 SNTAGT, per germline. The CDR3 covers 13 residues. Germline trimming cut 6 bases from V and 6 bases from J; bases unmatched to any gene: 7. CDR3 sequence: CASSPGGVGEQYF. CDR3 coding DNA: TGTGCCAGCAGCCCCGGGGGGGTCGGCGAGCAGTACTTC.

V usage is TRBV5-1 and J usage is TRBJ1-1; no firm D call. The germline gives CDR1 SGHRS, CDR2 YFSETQ. The CDR3 consists of 14 residues. V was trimmed by 2 bases and J by 1 base, leaving 9 bases between them. The CDR3 reads CASSFSRTNTEAFF. The CDR3 coding sequence is TGCGCCAGCAGCTTTTCCCGGACGAACACTGAAGCTTTCTTT.

The V and J genes are TRBV7-2 and TRBJ2-4; 7 bases line up with TRBD1. The V gene's germline CDR1 is SGHTA and CDR2 FQGNSA. The CDR3 consists of 15 residues. V lost 5 bases and J lost 0; bases outside the gene matches: 4. The CDR3 region has the DNA TGTGCCAGCAGCCCCCCAGGGGGAGCCAAAAACATTCAGTACTTC. The encoded protein is CASSPPGGAKNIQYF.

This clone was detected once. The rearrangement links TRBV7-8 to TRBJ2-7; 11 nucleotides agree with TRBD2. V dropped 0 bases and J dropped 0; count of bases not matched to a gene: 7. The V gene's germline CDR1 is SGHVS and CDR2 FQNEAQ. The CDR3 loop spans 18 amino acids. Here the CDR3 reads CASSLALTSGGTSYEQYF. For the CDR3, the DNA is TGTGCCAGCAGCTTAGCGCTCACTAGCGGGGGCACCTCCTACGAGCAGTACTTC.

The chain carries TRBV18 and TRBJ2-1, with TRBD2 matching 11 bases. After removal of 6 bases from V and 7 bases from J, the junction contained 8 bases not matched to a gene. The CDR3 extends over 15 amino acids. Germline values: CDR1 KGHSH, CDR2 LQKENI. Written as DNA, the CDR3 is TGTGCCAGCTCTCAAACTAGCGGGAGTGGTAATGAGCAGTTCTTC. Its translation is CASSQTSGSGNEQFF.